The 20 T cell receptor beta chains reported below all come from one sample, sequenced in a study of blood T cell repertoires in COVID-19. TCRdb's copy holds only in-frame clones and misses some; the assay was immunoSEQ multiplex PCR. The sample has around 120,000 clones; less than 90% are singletons. Sequenced input: peripheral blood. The receptor set was obtained from a man between 65 and 80 years old who had recovered from COVID-19.

The chain links TRBV25-1 to TRBJ2-7, with 7 bases fitting TRBD2. Trimming at V came to 3 bases and at J to 5 bases, leaving 7 bases not matched to a gene. This CDR3 has 14 amino acids. Germline values: CDR1 MGHDK, CDR2 SYGVNS. DNA of the CDR3: TGTGCCAGCAGTGATGCGGGAGATGGCGACGAGCAGTACTTC. Translation: CASSDAGDGDEQYF.

The V and J genes are TRBV14 and TRBJ2-3; D gene unclear. The CDR3 covers 15 residues. With 3 bases removed from V and 0 bases from J, the gap between germline ends came to 10 bases. Germline CDR1 and CDR2: SGHDN and FVKESK. The CDR3 loop reads CASSQGHLSTDTQYF. CDR3 in DNA: TGTGCCAGCAGCCAGGGCCACCTTAGCACAGATACGCAGTATTTT.

The gene calls are TRBV5-1 and TRBJ1-1; D is unresolved. Trimming pared 3 bases from V and 1 base from J, leaving 7 bases between. Germline values: CDR1 SGHRS, CDR2 YFSETQ. This CDR3 region has 13 residues. CDR3 sequence: CASSSLWNTEAFF. In DNA, the CDR3 is TGCGCCAGCAGCTCCTTATGGAACACTGAAGCTTTCTTT.

A single count supports this clone. This same CDR3 is encoded by further DNA sequences in the sample. The chain is built from TRBV5-1 and TRBJ1-4; D not certain. CDR3 length: 14 amino acids. The germline gives CDR1 SGHRS, CDR2 YFSETQ. V dropped 2 bases and J dropped 2 bases, with 7 bases sitting between them. CDR3 in amino acids: CASSFGGTNEKLFF. CDR3 nucleotides: TGCGCCAGCAGCTTCGGAGGTACTAATGAAAAACTGTTTTTT.

The rearrangement links TRBV19 to TRBJ1-1; D might be TRBD1 (5 bases). The CDR3 has 13 residues. CDR1 is LNHDA and CDR2 is SQIVND in the germline V gene (reference sequence). Trimming took 2 bases from V and 4 from J, leaving 8 bases between them. The CDR3 nucleotides read TGTGCCAGTAGTATAATGGGGGGCACTGAAGCTTTCTTT. This gives the protein CASSIMGGTEAFF.

This clone has a single count. The CDR3 DNA reads as TGTGCCAGTCGACTAGCGGGAGGCAATGAGCAGTTCTTC. Residues: CASRLAGGNEQFF. The V call is TRBV19, the J call TRBJ2-1; the match to TRBD2 covers 13 bases. The germline V gene has CDR1 LNHDA and CDR2 SQIVND (reference sequence). V lost 8 bases and J lost 6; bases outside the gene matches: 1. This CDR3 is 13 amino acids long.

J is TRBJ2-5 and V is TRBV28; 8 nucleotides match TRBD1. The trim removed 5 bases at V and 7 bases at J, leaving 9 bases unmatched. CDR3 size: 14 residues. Germline V gene sequence: CDR1 MDHEN, CDR2 SYDVKM. This CDR3 reads CASSQGDRGWTQYF. CDR3 nucleotide sequence: TGTGCCAGCAGTCAAGGAGACAGGGGATGGACCCAGTACTTC.

This clone was seen once. The rearrangement links TRBV6-2 or TRBV6-3 to TRBJ2-2, with a weak D call TRBD1 (5 bases). Germline CDR1 and CDR2: MNHEY and SVGEGT. V was shortened by 6 bases and J by 4 bases, with 12 bases between the two germline ends. The CDR3 totals 14 residues. DNA of the CDR3: TGTGCCAGCAGCTCCACAAGGGGCACCGGGGAGCTGTTTTTT. The encoded protein is CASSSTRGTGELFF.

CDR3 region: CAISSPTGQETQYF. CDR3 sequence (DNA): TGTGCCATCAGTTCCCCCACAGGACAAGAGACCCAGTACTTC. V is TRBV10-3 and J is TRBJ2-5, with D perhaps matching TRBD1 (5 bases). V lost 5 bases and J 2 bases, leaving 12 bases between the germline ends. Germline CDR1 is ENHRY and CDR2 is SYGVKD. This CDR3 contains 14 residues.

The V call is TRBV7-9, the J call TRBJ1-4; no clear D. CDR3 length: 13 amino acids. Trimming pared 4 bases from V and 13 bases from J, leaving 16 bases between. Germline values: CDR1 SEHNR, CDR2 FQNEAQ (reference sequence). The DNA of the CDR3 is TGTGCCAGCAGCTCCTCTTATTCGGGTCGACTGTTTTTT. Protein sequence: CASSSSYSGRLFF.

The chain uses TRBV6-5 and TRBJ2-7; the match to TRBD1 covers 7 bases. Germline V CDR1 and CDR2: MNHEY, SVGAGI. Trimming took 7 bases from V and 3 from J; bases not matched to a gene: 3. This CDR3 region has 12 residues. The CDR3 DNA reads as TGTGCCAGCAAAACAGGGGACTACGAGCAGTACTTC. Its protein product is CASKTGDYEQYF.

The genes are TRBV19 and TRBJ2-5; D perhaps matches TRBD1 (6 bases). Germline V gene data show CDR1 as LNHDA and CDR2 as SQIVND (reference sequence). The CDR3 sequence is 15 residues long. V lost 1 base to trimming and J lost 5 bases, with 14 bases between them. CDR3 in amino acids: CASSIGTGRGETQYF. The CDR3 bases are TGTGCCAGTAGTATAGGAACAGGGCGCGGTGAGACCCAGTACTTC.

This sequence joins TRBV3-1 (or the pseudogene TRBV3-2) and TRBJ1-2, with a possible D match to TRBD1 (6 bases). Germline V CDR1 and CDR2: LGHDT, YNNKEL (reference sequence). V dropped 0 bases and J dropped 0 bases, with 11 bases sitting between them. The CDR3 is 16 residues long. The DNA for the CDR3 is TGTGCCAGCAGCCAAGACGGCAGGGGAGCTAACTATGGCTACACCTTC. Amino acids: CASSQDGRGANYGYTF.

CDR3 residues: CASSSPGTGVHEQYF. The DNA of the CDR3 is TGTGCCAGCAGTTCCCCCGGGACAGGGGTACACGAGCAGTACTTC. The V call is TRBV28, the J call TRBJ2-7; 10 nucleotides match TRBD1. V lost 4 bases to trimming and J lost 5 bases; unmatched junction nucleotides: 8. Germline V CDR1 and CDR2: MDHEN, SYDVKM. The CDR3 consists of 15 residues.

This clone has only a few counts. This chain connects TRBV28 to TRBJ2-6, with D perhaps matching TRBD1 (5 bases). The CDR3 is 15 residues long. V lost 4 bases and J lost 2, with 9 bases in between. Germline lookup yields CDR1 MDHEN and CDR2 SYDVKM. CDR3 in amino acids: CASSSTATGANVLTF. CDR3 in DNA: TGTGCCAGCAGTTCGACAGCAACTGGGGCCAACGTCCTGACTTTC.

The sample holds many counts of this clone. The chain carries TRBV27 and TRBJ2-7, with TRBD2 identical over 8 bases. The germline V gene encodes CDR1 MNHEY and CDR2 SMNVEV (reference sequence). V shed 8 bases and J 4 bases; nucleotides not matched to a gene: 7. This CDR3 is built from 13 residues. As DNA, the CDR3 is TGTGCCAGCGCAGCGGGAGTATCATACGAGCAGTACTTC. Translating gives CASAAGVSYEQYF.

The V and J genes are TRBV7-3 and TRBJ2-3; D remains unclear. Trimming took 5 bases from V and 5 from J, leaving 8 bases between them. The CDR3 length is 12 residues. The germline V gene has CDR1 SGHTA and CDR2 FQGTGA. The CDR3 DNA reads as TGTGCCAGCAGCCCCCCGGGAGATACGCAGTATTTT. Protein: CASSPPGDTQYF. Combining the CDR3 with reference TRBV7-3 and TRBJ2-3 gives the whole variable domain GAGVSQTPSNKVTEKGKYVELRCDPISGHTALYWYRQSLGQGPEFLIYFQGTGAADDSGLPNDRFFAVRPEGSVSTLKIQRTERGDSAVYLCASSPPGDTQYFGPGTRLTVL.

The chain couples TRBV6-4 to TRBJ1-5; no clear D gene. V lost 4 bases and J 1 base, leaving 20 bases between the germline ends. The CDR3 totals 18 residues. Looked up from germline, CDR1 is MRHNA and CDR2 is SNTAGT. CDR3 region: CASSVHQVSLMSNQPQHF. In DNA, the CDR3 is TGTGCCAGCAGTGTTCACCAGGTTTCGTTAATGAGCAATCAGCCCCAGCATTTT.

The J gene is TRBJ1-1, the V gene TRBV28; 10 positions agree with TRBD1. With V trimmed by 3 bases and J by 4 bases, 5 bases remained unmatched. Germline lookup yields CDR1 MDHEN and CDR2 SYDVKM. The CDR3 covers 15 residues. The CDR3 protein is CASSFFGQGGTEAFF. Here the CDR3 DNA reads TGTGCCAGCAGTTTTTTCGGACAGGGGGGCACTGAAGCTTTCTTT.

The chain links TRBV6-2 or TRBV6-3 to TRBJ2-7; D is ambiguous. CDR3 length equals 13 residues. The germline CDR1 and CDR2 sequences are MNHEY and SVGEGT. V lost 4 bases and J lost 3, with 10 bases in between. The CDR3 DNA sequence: TGTGCCAGCAGTTCGCAGATCCTCTACGAGCAGTACTTC. Translation gives CASSSQILYEQYF.